The source of this TCR beta chain is a study of cytomegalovirus exposure and HLA in healthy donors. Overall study findings and caveats: A later analysis linked around 17,000 TCR beta sequences to HLA alleles at 0.05 false discovery rate.

V was clipped by 0 bases and J by 4 bases, with 13 bases between them. Germline assignment: CDR1 MNHNS and CDR2 SASEGT. The CDR3 runs 15 residues. The PCR had 60 Vbeta and 13 Jbeta primers. Method: immunoSEQ multiplex PCR; TCRdb's copy keeps in-frame clones and lacks some. The sample consists of 120,000 to 150,000 clones, approximately 82% of them appearing once. On this clone: Its antigen remains unidentified.

Material: PBMCs. This clonotype was sampled from a woman aged 40 to 49 in good health and CMV-seronegative. The rearrangement links TRBV6-1 to TRBJ2-7, with D possibly being TRBD1 (6 bases). DNA of the CDR3: TGTGCCAGCAGTGAAGCTTTCTCAGGGGCGTACGAGCAGTACTTC. This encodes CASSEAFSGAYEQYF.